This T cell receptor beta chain was found in a study of naive CD8 T cells in extremely preterm neonates. General study results and limits: iChao1 richness was lowest in preterm neonates, significantly versus all ages. Relative to older groups, preterm infants had shorter, less trimmed CDR3s with fewer N additions. CDR3 nucleotide sharing was over 2.5% in preterm, about 0.44% term, 0.03% children, 0.01% adults.

Using immunoSEQ multiplex PCR, the repertoire was profiled, and TCRdb retains in-frame clones only, with some absent. The sample gives 21,000 or so clones, approximately 90% of which show up once; approximately 0.92% is in the top ten. Extremely preterm deliveries at about 23-28 weeks of gestation provided the preterm samples. Concerning this clone itself: Its antigen is unknown.

Specimen: naive CD8+ T cells from cord blood. The sequence was collected from a boy who was born preterm.

CDR3 protein: CASSQDGGAETQYF. The CDR3 nucleotides read TGTGCCAGCAGCCAAGATGGGGGGGCAGAGACCCAGTACTTC. This sequence joins TRBV4-2 and TRBJ2-5; a possible D gene is TRBD2 (7 bases). V lost 0 bases and J lost 4, with 9 bases in between. The CDR3 is made up of 14 amino acids. CDR1 LGHNA and CDR2 YNFKEQ come from the germline V gene.